This TCR beta chain derives from a study of blood T cell repertoires in COVID-19. Germline lookup yields CDR1 SGHRS and CDR2 YFSETQ. V lost 0 bases to trimming and J lost 4 bases; unmatched junction nucleotides: 4. The CDR3 has 15 amino acids. Original methodology: Amplification with reference gene primers provided the estimates of nucleated cell counts. Repertoires were generated with immunoSEQ multiplex PCR, while TCRdb's copy carries only in-frame clones and drops some. The V and J calls and clone size come from that table; D and trimming were worked out from the DNA. Among just under 150,000 clones, about nine tenths were seen once, and the ten largest hold around 1.6%.

What was sequenced was peripheral blood. This rearrangement joins TRBV5-1 to TRBJ2-3; TRBD2 agrees at 8 bases. This receptor was taken from a human donor in a cohort sampled during active COVID-19. The CDR3 is CASSLVGGAPDTQYF. The CDR3 DNA reads as TGCGCCAGCAGCTTGGTCGGGGGGGCCCCAGATACGCAGTATTTT. The whole variable domain, remainder taken from reference TRBV5-1 and TRBJ2-3, is KAGVTQTPRYLIKTRGQQVTLSCSPISGHRSVSWYQQTPGQGLQFLFEYFSETQRNKGNFPGRFSGRQFSNSRSEMNVSTLELGDSALYLCASSLVGGAPDTQYFGPGTRLTVL.